This T cell receptor beta chain was sequenced during a study of shared clonotypes between healthy human individuals. Study findings and constraints: Large sequencing depth failed to make sorted-subset sequencing complete, rarefaction showed. Compared with memory subsets, naive subsets generally had larger estimated richness. Sample collection involved blood only; tissue repertoires are likely different.

Terminally differentiated effector memory CD45RA+ cells were excluded from the naive CD8 cells, which were CD45RO-negative and positively selected for CCR7. Libraries were prepared by immunoSEQ multiplex PCR; TCRdb keeps only in-frame clonotypes and omits some of them. The sample contains about 2.1 million clones, about 93% of which appear only once. CDR3 size: 14 residues. Germline lookup yields CDR1 SQVTM and CDR2 ANQGSEA. Trimming took 0 bases from V and 6 from J, leaving 14 bases between them. Points on this clone: Antigen specificity is unknown.

This sequence was found in a man between 18 and 35 years old in good health. Some clones in this sample may be carry-over from other donors' samples. The genes are TRBV29-1 and TRBJ1-1; D may be TRBD1 (5 bases). The sample taken for sequencing was naive CD8+ T cells from PBMCs. The CDR3 region is CSVEEGGLGAEAFF. The CDR3 nucleotides read TGCAGCGTTGAAGAGGGGGGTTTAGGGGCTGAAGCTTTCTTT.